Each of the 3 T cell receptor beta chains below was sequenced from the same sample in a study of blood T cell repertoires in COVID-19. Using immunoSEQ multiplex PCR, the repertoire was profiled, and TCRdb retains in-frame clones only, with some absent. Of some 120,000 clones listed, approximately 90% are singletons. The sequenced sample consisted of peripheral blood. The receptors were gathered from a man aged 65 to 79 with active or convalescent COVID-19.

The chain has TRBV30 and TRBJ2-1; TRBD2 matches 12 bases. In germline, CDR1 is GTSNPN, CDR2 SVGIG (reference sequence). The CDR3 sequence is 14 residues long. J was trimmed by 7 bases and V by 3 bases; bases with no gene match: 4. This chain's CDR3 is CAWRTSGSSNEQFF. Here the CDR3 DNA reads TGTGCCTGGAGGACTAGCGGGAGTTCGAATGAGCAGTTCTTC.

As DNA, the CDR3 is TGTGCCAGTAGTATAGCAGATCCGCGGGAGAGGCAGTACTTC. Encoded protein: CASSIADPRERQYF. V and J are TRBV19 and TRBJ2-7; TRBD2 aligns across 7 bases. CDR3 length: 14 residues. Trimming at V came to 1 base and at J to 9 bases, leaving 9 bases not matched to a gene. Germline V CDR1 and CDR2: LNHDA, SQIVND (reference sequence).

This clone was seen a single time. The chain carries TRBV29-1 and TRBJ2-1; TRBD2 agrees at 8 bases. Germline V gene sequence: CDR1 SQVTM, CDR2 ANQGSEA. Trimming took 4 bases from V and 9 from J; bases not matched to a gene: 11. The CDR3 runs 14 residues. The CDR3 loop is CSVGDSGTFREQFF. The CDR3 nucleotides are TGCAGCGTTGGAGATAGCGGGACTTTCCGTGAGCAGTTCTTC.